This T cell receptor beta chain was obtained from a study of blood T cell repertoires in COVID-19. Background on the study: Material from acute and convalescent COVID-19 was sourced from the United States, Italy and Spain.

The CDR3 runs to 15 residues. Trimming took 7 bases from V and 0 from J, leaving 13 bases between them. CDR1 is LNHDA, CDR2 SQIVND, per germline (reference sequence). Authors' analysis steps: Estimated nucleated cell counts came from reference gene primer amplification. Libraries were prepared by immunoSEQ multiplex PCR; TCRdb keeps only in-frame clonotypes and omits some of them. From that table come the V and J calls and clone size; the DNA was used to work out D and trimming. The sample includes roughly 110,000 clones, more than 80% of them seen just once. The chain carries TRBV19 and TRBJ1-3, with a weak D call TRBD1 (5 bases). The clonotype was recovered from a woman in her 40s with acute or convalescent COVID-19. Input material: peripheral blood. The CDR3 is CASTQGFFSGNTIYF. The CDR3 nucleotides read TGTGCCAGTACCCAGGGTTTTTTCTCTGGAAACACCATATATTTT.